Following are 8 T cell receptor beta chains from one sample sequenced in a study of post-analysis software for immune sequencing data. Study-wide findings and caveats: With TRBV5-6, TRBV5-1 and TRBV20-1 included, roughly five TRBV segments were more frequent in patients than in controls.

Presence of unique molecular identifiers characterized the TCR beta cDNA libraries. Each CDR3 protein is one row after TCRdb ran MiXCR on the PCR reads. The sample has approximately 660,000 distinct CDR3 sequences; 55% to 60% are singletons. No antigen has been assigned to these receptors. The sequenced sample was blood. The receptors stem from a girl aged 2 to 10 with multiple sclerosis.

The chain recombines TRBV20-1 with TRBJ1-1; no definite D call. The length of the CDR3 is 17 residues. Trimming took off 2 bases at V and 1 base at J, with 20 bases between the two ends. Germline CDR1 reads DFQATT; CDR2 reads SNEGSKA (reference sequence). CDR3 in amino acids: CSARKARMIFGNTEAFF. CDR3 coding DNA: TGCAGTGCTAGAAAGGCCCGGATGATATTTGGGAACACTGAAGCTTTCTTT.

Only a few counts were recorded for this clonotype. This chain connects TRBV4-1 to TRBJ2-7, with D uncertain. Germline CDR1 MGHRA, CDR2 YSYEKL. V was cut by 4 bases and J by 0 bases, with 13 bases left in between. The CDR3 loop spans 15 amino acids. The CDR3 coding sequence is TGCGCCAGCAGCCTTAGACTCATTACCTCCTACGAGCAGTACTTC. It encodes CASSLRLITSYEQYF.

This clonotype turned up a few times. The rearrangement uses TRBV10-2 and TRBJ2-4; TRBD1 matches at 7 bases. Trimming cost V 6 bases and J 7 bases; bases outside gene matches: 15. Germline V lookup: CDR1 WSHSY, CDR2 SAAADI. The CDR3 has 16 residues. Here the CDR3 DNA reads TGCGCCAGCAGCAGACCCACCAGGGGGACGGGGAACATTCAGTACTTC. Its translation is CASSRPTRGTGNIQYF.

The chain links TRBV7-9 to TRBJ2-5; 7 nucleotides agree with TRBD2. The junction had 8 bases not matched to a gene; V was cut back by 4 bases and J by 3 bases. The CDR3 sequence is 15 residues long. The germline V gene has CDR1 SEHNR and CDR2 FQNEAQ (reference sequence). The CDR3 DNA follows: TGTGCCAGCAGCTCCCCGGCGGGAGTGGAAGAGACCCAGTACTTC. The encoded protein is CASSSPAGVEETQYF.

The chain has TRBV7-9 and TRBJ1-5, with no clear D. The V end lost 5 bases, the J end lost 0 bases, and 8 bases lay between the germline ends. CDR1 and CDR2 from the germline V gene are SEHNR and FQNEAQ (reference sequence). This CDR3 is built from 14 residues. As DNA, the CDR3 is TGTGCCAGCAGCAGACTCTATAGCAATCAGCCCCAGCATTTT. It is translated as CASSRLYSNQPQHF.

This chain links TRBV29-1 with TRBJ2-1; no clear D. This CDR3 has 14 amino acids. Trimming left V 4 bases short and J 0 bases short, with 10 bases between. Germline loops: CDR1 SQVTM, CDR2 ANQGSEA. CDR3 sequence: CSVVAPSSYNEQFF. CDR3 coding DNA: TGCAGCGTTGTCGCCCCGAGCTCCTACAATGAGCAGTTCTTC.

The chain employs TRBV6-5 and TRBJ1-2; D is uncertain. This CDR3 has 14 amino acids. The V end was cut by 0 bases, the J end by 4 bases, with 9 bases between. The germline V gene encodes CDR1 MNHEY and CDR2 SVGAGI. This CDR3 reads CASSYSLAGYGYTF. CDR3 in DNA: TGTGCCAGCAGTTACTCGTTAGCAGGCTATGGCTACACCTTC.

The chain joins TRBV20-1 to TRBJ2-7; 7 bases are shared with TRBD1. Germline V CDR1 and CDR2: DFQATT, SNEGSKA (reference sequence). The V and J ends lost 6 bases and 3 bases, in that order; junction bases with no gene match: 23. This CDR3 spans 18 amino acids. CDR3 bases: TGCAGTGCACTACCGCCGGGACAGAGTCACCGGTATAACTACGAGCAGTACTTC. This gives the protein CSALPPGQSHRYNYEQYF.